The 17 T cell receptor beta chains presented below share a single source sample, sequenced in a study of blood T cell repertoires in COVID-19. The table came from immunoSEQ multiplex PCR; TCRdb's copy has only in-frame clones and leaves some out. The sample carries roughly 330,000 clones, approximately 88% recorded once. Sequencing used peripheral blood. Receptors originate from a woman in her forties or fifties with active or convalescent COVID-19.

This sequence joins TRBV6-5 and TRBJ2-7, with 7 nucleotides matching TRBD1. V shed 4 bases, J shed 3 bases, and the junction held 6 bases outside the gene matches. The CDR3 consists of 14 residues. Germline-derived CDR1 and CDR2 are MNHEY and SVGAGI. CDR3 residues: CASSWGQSGYEQYF. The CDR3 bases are TGTGCCAGCAGTTGGGGACAGAGCGGCTACGAGCAGTACTTC.

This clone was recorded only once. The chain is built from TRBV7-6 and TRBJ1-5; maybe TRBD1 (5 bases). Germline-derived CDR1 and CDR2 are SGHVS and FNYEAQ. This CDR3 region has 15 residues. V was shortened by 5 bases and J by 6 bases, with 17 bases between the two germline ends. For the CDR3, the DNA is TGTGCCAGCAGCATAACTGACAGCAGGAGTCAGCCCCAGCATTTT. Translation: CASSITDSRSQPQHF.

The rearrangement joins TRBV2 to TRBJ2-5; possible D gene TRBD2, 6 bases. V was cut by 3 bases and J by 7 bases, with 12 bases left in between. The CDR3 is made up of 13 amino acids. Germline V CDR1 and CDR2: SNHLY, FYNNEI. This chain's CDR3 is CASSEAGSLTQYF. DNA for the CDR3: TGTGCCAGCAGTGAGGCCGGGAGCTTGACCCAGTACTTC.

CDR3 protein: CASSSLTSGGKETQYF. The CDR3 DNA follows: TGCGCCAGCAGCTCCCTGACTAGCGGGGGGAAGGAGACCCAGTACTTC. V gene TRBV5-1 combines with J gene TRBJ2-5; 13 nucleotides agree with TRBD2. Germline CDR1 reads SGHRS; CDR2 reads YFSETQ. The CDR3 has 16 amino acids. After removal of 3 bases from V and 5 bases from J, the junction contained 7 bases not matched to a gene.

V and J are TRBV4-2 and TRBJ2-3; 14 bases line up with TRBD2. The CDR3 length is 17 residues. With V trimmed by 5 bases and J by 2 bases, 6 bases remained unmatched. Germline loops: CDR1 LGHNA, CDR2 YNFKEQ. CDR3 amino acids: CASSSTSGGATTDTQYF. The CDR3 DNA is TGTGCCAGCAGCTCGACTAGCGGGGGGGCAACCACAGATACGCAGTATTTT.

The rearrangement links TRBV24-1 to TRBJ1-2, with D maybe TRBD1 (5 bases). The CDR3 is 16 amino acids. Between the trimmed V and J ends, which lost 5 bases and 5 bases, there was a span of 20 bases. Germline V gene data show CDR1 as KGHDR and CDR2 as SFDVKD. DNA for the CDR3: TGTGCCACCAGTGCCCCGGGGCTGGAGGAGGGGTATGGCTACACCTTC. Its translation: CATSAPGLEEGYGYTF.

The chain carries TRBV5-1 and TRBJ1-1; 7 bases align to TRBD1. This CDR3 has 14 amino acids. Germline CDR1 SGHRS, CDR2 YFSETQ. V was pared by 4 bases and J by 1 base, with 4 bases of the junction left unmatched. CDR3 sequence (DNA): TGCGCCAGCAGCCCCCAGGGGGGGAACACTGAAGCTTTCTTT. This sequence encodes CASSPQGGNTEAFF.

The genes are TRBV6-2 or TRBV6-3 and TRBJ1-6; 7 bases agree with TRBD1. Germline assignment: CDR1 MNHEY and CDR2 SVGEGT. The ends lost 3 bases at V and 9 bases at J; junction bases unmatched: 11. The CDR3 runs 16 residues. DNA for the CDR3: TGTGCCAGCAGTTATGGTCGGCGAGGGGGCTCTTCACCCCTCCACTTT. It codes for CASSYGRRGGSSPLHF.

The CDR3 sequence: CASSQDDSNYGYTF. In nucleotides, the CDR3 is TGCGCCAGCAGCCAAGATGACAGTAACTATGGCTACACCTTC. The chain uses TRBV4-3 and TRBJ1-2, with a tentative D call TRBD1 (5 bases). V was trimmed by 0 bases and J by 1 base, leaving 6 bases between them. This CDR3 region has 14 residues. CDR1 is LGHNA, CDR2 YSLEER, per germline.

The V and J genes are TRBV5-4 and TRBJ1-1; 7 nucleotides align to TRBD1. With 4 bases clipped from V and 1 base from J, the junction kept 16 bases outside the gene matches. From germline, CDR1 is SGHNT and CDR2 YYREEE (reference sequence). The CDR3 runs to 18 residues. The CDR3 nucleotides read TGTGCCAGCAGCCGCCGAAACAGGGGCGGTTTAAAGAACACTGAAGCTTTCTTT. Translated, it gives CASSRRNRGGLKNTEAFF.

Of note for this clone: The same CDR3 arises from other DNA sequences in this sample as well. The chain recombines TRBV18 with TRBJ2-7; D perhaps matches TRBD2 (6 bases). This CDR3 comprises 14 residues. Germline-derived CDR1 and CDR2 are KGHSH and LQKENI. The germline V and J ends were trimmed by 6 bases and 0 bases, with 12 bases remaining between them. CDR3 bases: TGTGCCAGCTCTCCGGGGAGGAGCTCCTACGAGCAGTACTTC. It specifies CASSPGRSSYEQYF.

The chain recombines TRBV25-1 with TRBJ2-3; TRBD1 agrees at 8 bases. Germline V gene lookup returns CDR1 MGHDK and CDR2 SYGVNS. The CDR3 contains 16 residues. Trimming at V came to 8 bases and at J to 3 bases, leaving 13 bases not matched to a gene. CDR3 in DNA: TGTGCCAGCTCCCGTTACAGGGGGTCGGATACAGATACGCAGTATTTT. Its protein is CASSRYRGSDTDTQYF.

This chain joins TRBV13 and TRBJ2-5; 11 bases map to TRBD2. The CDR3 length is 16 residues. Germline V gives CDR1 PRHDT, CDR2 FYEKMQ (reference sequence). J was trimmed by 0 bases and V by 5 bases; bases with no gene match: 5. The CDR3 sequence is CASSPRLAGYQETQYF. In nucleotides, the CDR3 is TGTGCCAGCAGCCCCCGACTAGCGGGGTACCAAGAGACCCAGTACTTC.

This chain's CDR3 is CARTQTTRGEWEFF. The CDR3 DNA follows: TGTGCCAGGACGCAGACGACTAGAGGGGAGTGGGAGTTCTTC. The rearrangement joins TRBV2 to TRBJ2-1; D perhaps matches TRBD2 (6 bases). Germline V gives CDR1 SNHLY, CDR2 FYNNEI. The CDR3 extends over 14 amino acids. With 9 bases removed from V and 14 bases from J, the gap between germline ends came to 26 bases.

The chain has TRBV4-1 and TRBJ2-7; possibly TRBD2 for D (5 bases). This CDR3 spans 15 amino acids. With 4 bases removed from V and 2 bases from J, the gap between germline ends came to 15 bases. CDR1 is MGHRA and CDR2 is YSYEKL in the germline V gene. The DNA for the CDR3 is TGCGCCAGCAGCCGTCGTGAGGCGGGCACCTACGAGCAGTACTTC. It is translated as CASSRREAGTYEQYF.

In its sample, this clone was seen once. The CDR3 protein is CASSLVNRGGEQYF. For the CDR3, the DNA is TGTGCCAGCAGCTTAGTAAACAGGGGAGGTGAGCAGTACTTC. This chain links TRBV7-2 with TRBJ2-7, with a possible D match to TRBD1 (7 bases). The CDR3 is made up of 14 amino acids. Germline V gene sequence: CDR1 SGHTA, CDR2 FQGNSA. V lost 1 base to trimming and J lost 7 bases, with 14 bases between them.

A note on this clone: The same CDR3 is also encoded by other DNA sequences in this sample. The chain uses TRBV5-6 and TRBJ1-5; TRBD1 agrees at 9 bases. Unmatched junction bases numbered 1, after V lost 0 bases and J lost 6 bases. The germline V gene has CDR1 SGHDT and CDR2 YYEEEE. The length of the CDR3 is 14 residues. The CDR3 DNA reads TGTGCCAGCAGCTTGGGACAGGGGGGTCAGCCCCAGCATTTT. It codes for CASSLGQGGQPQHF.